A single sample is the source of the 28 T cell receptor beta chains below, sequenced in a study of molecular identifiers for immune sequencing clone quantification. TCRdb fed the PCR reads into MiXCR, producing one record per CDR3 protein. The table lists about 300,000 distinct CDR3 sequences, about a fifth of them singletons, with approximately 0.8% in the top ten. Sequenced input: naive CD8+ T cells from blood, with Jurkat cell RNA spiked in. Indicated subset: FACS-sorted CD8+CD4-CCR7+CD45RA+ naive T cells. The receptors originated from a human donor in good health. Some libraries in this study had Jurkat cell RNA spiked in.

There are many counts of this clonotype. The genes are TRBV7-9 and TRBJ2-7; 9 positions agree with TRBD2. This CDR3 spans 15 amino acids. The germline V gene has CDR1 SEHNR and CDR2 FQNEAQ (reference sequence). The V segment lost 5 bases and the J segment 4 bases; nucleotides outside the gene matches: 9. In nucleotides, the CDR3 is TGTGCCAGCAGCCCGTTAGCTAGCGGGAAGTACGAGCAGTACTTC. Its translation is CASSPLASGKYEQYF. Looking up the rest from reference TRBV7-9 and TRBJ2-7 gives the full variable domain: DTGVSQNPRHKITKRGQNVTFRCDPISEHNRLYWYRQTLGQGPEFLTYFQNEAQLEKSRLLSDRFSAERPKGSFSTLEIQRTEQGDSAMYLCASSPLASGKYEQYFGPGTRLTVT.

At least ten counts were recorded for this clonotype. CDR3 nucleotide sequence: TGTGCCACCCAGGGAGTACATCTCACCGGGGAGCTGTTTTTT. Its translation: CATQGVHLTGELFF. V and J are TRBV27 and TRBJ2-2, with D perhaps given as TRBD1 or TRBD2 (5 bases each). The CDR3 contains 14 residues. The V and J ends lost 10 bases and 4 bases respectively, with 16 bases between them. The germline V gene encodes CDR1 MNHEY and CDR2 SMNVEV (reference sequence).

This clonotype appeared a few times. The CDR3 nucleotides read TGCGCCAGCAGTCCAGGGACAGGGTTTTTGGATGAGCAGTTCTTC. Protein sequence: CASSPGTGFLDEQFF. The V call is TRBV4-3, the J call TRBJ2-1, with 9 bases aligning to TRBD1. Germline V gene lookup returns CDR1 LGHNA and CDR2 YSLEER. The CDR3 is 15 amino acids. V lost 6 bases to trimming and J lost 8 bases; unmatched junction nucleotides: 11.

This clonotype was picked up many times. The chain combines TRBV19 with TRBJ1-5; D might be TRBD1 (5 bases). CDR1 and CDR2 from the germline V gene are LNHDA and SQIVND (reference sequence). V was trimmed by 3 bases and J by 9 bases, leaving 9 bases between them. This CDR3 is 12 amino acids long. The CDR3 DNA sequence: TGTGCCAGTAGTATTTTCGGGACGCCCCAGCATTTT. Protein product: CASSIFGTPQHF.

This clonotype has only a few counts. V is TRBV12-3 or TRBV12-4 and J is TRBJ2-1; D gene ambiguous. The CDR3 contains 13 residues. Between the trimmed V and J ends, which lost 1 base and 9 bases, there was a span of 10 bases. CDR3 DNA sequence: TGTGCCAGCAGTTTAGGTTCGGGCACTGAGCAGTTCTTC. Amino acid sequence: CASSLGSGTEQFF.

This clonotype was found many times. This chain connects TRBV20-1 to TRBJ2-7; D uncertain. The CDR3 is made up of 14 amino acids. Per germline, CDR1 DFQATT and CDR2 SNEGSKA (reference sequence). The V and J ends lost 1 base and 0 bases respectively, with 10 bases between them. The CDR3 spells CSARGQDSSYEQYF. The DNA of the CDR3 is TGCAGTGCTAGAGGCCAGGATAGCTCCTACGAGCAGTACTTC.

As concerns this clonotype: A much larger clone sits a single nucleotide away, making a read error possible. V and J are TRBV7-9 and TRBJ2-7, with D possibly being TRBD1 (5 bases). This CDR3 comprises 13 residues. CDR1 and CDR2 from the germline V gene are SEHNR and FQNEAQ (reference sequence). This CDR3 is CASSTGPTYEKYF. For the CDR3, the DNA is TGTGCCAGCAGCACAGGTCCGACCTACGAGAAGTACTTC. The entire variable domain, with the rest obtained from reference TRBV7-9 and TRBJ2-7, is as follows: DTGVSQNPRHKITKRGQNVTFRCDPISEHNRLYWYRQTLGQGPEFLTYFQNEAQLEKSRLLSDRFSAERPKGSFSTLEIQRTEQGDSAMYLCASSTGPTYEKYFGPGTRLTVT.

On this clonotype itself: A much larger clone lies one base from this, so it may be a read error. V gene TRBV4-1 combines with J gene TRBJ1-1; D call uncertain. The CDR3 is 18 residues long. The germline CDR1 and CDR2 sequences are MGHRA and YSYEKL. CDR3 nucleotides: TGCGCCGGCAGCCAAGACGACGGTTCGTTCGGGGTGAACACTGAAGCTTTCTTT. The encoded protein is CAGSQDDGSFGVNTEAFF.

With regard to this clonotype: The junction differs from germline at one of its ends, possibly a read error. The chain couples TRBV25-1 to TRBJ2-1; D may correspond to TRBD1 or TRBD2 (5 bases each). The germline CDR1 and CDR2 sequences are MGHDK and SYGVNS. The CDR3 consists of 15 residues. The CDR3 nucleotides read TGTGCCAGCGGTGAATTTGGGGGCTCCTACAATGAGCAGTTCTTC. Translating it yields CASGEFGGSYNEQFF.

Concerning this clonotype: The germline gene is not matched at one end of the junction; a read error may be the cause. The chain employs TRBV4-1 and TRBJ1-3; perhaps TRBD1 as D (5 bases). The CDR3 runs to 15 residues. Germline assignment: CDR1 MGHRA and CDR2 YSYEKL. CDR3 sequence reads: CVSRQTELSGNTIYF. The CDR3 nucleotides read TGCGTCAGCAGACAGACCGAACTCTCTGGAAACACCATATATTTT.

Remarks on this clonotype: A much larger clonotype is one base distant, so this may be a read error. The chain combines TRBV9 with TRBJ2-3; 7 bases map to TRBD2. CDR1 and CDR2 (germline): SGDLS, YYNGEE. The CDR3 is made up of 15 amino acids. The CDR3 DNA reads as TGTGCCGGCAGCGTCGGGGGGACTCCGAAAGATACGCAGTATTTT. Its translation is CAGSVGGTPKDTQYF.

This clonotype occurred a few times. The chain combines TRBV19 with TRBJ1-1, with unresolved D. The CDR3 has 13 amino acids. Per the germline V gene, CDR1 is LNHDA and CDR2 is SQIVND (reference sequence). Between the trimmed V and J ends, which lost 7 bases and 7 bases, there was a span of 16 bases. The CDR3, as DNA: TGTGCCAGTAAATCCGAGAACTGGGGTGAAGCTTTCTTT. This gives the protein CASKSENWGEAFF.

The sample holds many counts of this clonotype. The chain is built from TRBV6-2 or TRBV6-3 and TRBJ1-1; possibly TRBD1 for D (6 bases). Germline V gene sequence: CDR1 MNHEY, CDR2 SVGEGT. The CDR3 has 13 residues. Trimming removed 6 bases at V and 0 bases at J, with 8 bases between. CDR3 DNA sequence: TGTGCCAGCAGGGACAGTTTGAACACTGAAGCTTTCTTT. It yields the protein CASRDSLNTEAFF.

This clonotype occurred many times. The chain joins TRBV4-1 to TRBJ1-1; D gene ambiguous. The CDR3 has 12 amino acids. V lost 2 bases and J lost 5, with 6 bases in between. CDR1 is MGHRA and CDR2 is YSYEKL in the germline V gene. In DNA, the CDR3 is TGCGCCAGCAGCCAAACGGGAACTGAAGCTTTCTTT. Encoded protein: CASSQTGTEAFF.

This clonotype has a count of ten or more. This chain links TRBV6-2 or TRBV6-3 with TRBJ1-1; D is undetermined. This CDR3 is built from 13 residues. Trimming cost V 5 bases and J 0 bases, with 7 bases left between them. From germline, CDR1 is MNHEY and CDR2 SVGEGT. The CDR3 here is CASSTTVNTEAFF. CDR3 DNA sequence: TGTGCCAGCAGTACAACAGTGAACACTGAAGCTTTCTTT.

This clonotype was seen more than once but under ten times. One base away lies a much larger clone, so this may be a sequencing read error. J is TRBJ1-1 and V is TRBV7-8; D unclear. This CDR3 is 13 amino acids long. The V gene's germline CDR1 is SGHVS and CDR2 FQNEAQ. The chain's CDR3 is CASSLAPYTEAYF. For the CDR3, the DNA is TGTGCCAGCAGCTTAGCCCCATACACTGAAGCTTACTTT. Together with reference TRBV7-8 and TRBJ1-1, the CDR3 gives the full variable domain: GAGVSQSPRYKVAKRGQDVALRCDPISGHVSLFWYQQALGQGPEFLTYFQNEAQLDKSGLPSDRFFAERPEGSVSTLKIQRTQQEDSAVYLCASSLAPYTEAYFGQGTRLTVV.

This clonotype was recorded at least ten times. In nucleotides, the CDR3 is TGCGCCAGCAGCCCGAGTCAGGTGAACACTGAAGCTTTCTTT. Translated, it gives CASSPSQVNTEAFF. V is TRBV4-3 and J is TRBJ1-1; no firm D call. The CDR3 covers 14 residues. Trimming took 4 bases from V and 0 from J, leaving 9 bases between them. In germline, CDR1 is LGHNA, CDR2 YSLEER.

As concerns this clonotype: This may come from a read error, since a much larger clone is one base off. This chain connects TRBV4-1 to TRBJ2-3; D may be TRBD1 or TRBD2 (7 bases each). Germline assignment: CDR1 MGHRA and CDR2 YSYEKL. The CDR3 is made up of 14 amino acids. CDR3 residues: CASRLRGGRDSQYF. For the CDR3, the DNA is TGCGCCAGCAGACTCAGGGGGGGGAGAGATTCGCAGTATTTT.

In this sample, this clonotype turned up many times. The V gene is TRBV7-8, the J gene TRBJ1-1; 7 bases map to TRBD1. Germline values: CDR1 SGHVS, CDR2 FQNEAQ. The CDR3 runs 15 residues. J lost 5 bases, V lost 5 bases, and 11 bases had no gene match. This chain's CDR3 is CASSNDRDMGTEAFF. The CDR3 region has the DNA TGTGCCAGCAGCAATGACAGGGATATGGGGACTGAAGCTTTCTTT.

The V and J genes are TRBV14 and TRBJ2-7; no definite D call. Per germline, CDR1 SGHDN and CDR2 FVKESK. V was shortened by 3 bases and J by 3 bases, with 12 bases between the two germline ends. The CDR3 consists of 14 residues. CDR3 bases: TGTGCCAGCAGCCACTCGGACGGATACTACGAGCAGTACTTC. Its translation: CASSHSDGYYEQYF.

V gene TRBV20-1 combines with J gene TRBJ2-3; TRBD2 matches 9 bases. Unmatched junction bases numbered 3, after V lost 6 bases and J lost 2 bases. The germline V gene encodes CDR1 DFQATT and CDR2 SNEGSKA (reference sequence). The CDR3 extends over 13 amino acids. The CDR3 sequence is CSAPSGITDTQYF. In DNA, the CDR3 is TGCAGTGCCCCTAGCGGGATCACAGATACGCAGTATTTT.

This clonotype was counted many times. The genes are TRBV12-3 or TRBV12-4 and TRBJ2-1; possible D gene TRBD2, 5 bases. This CDR3 spans 16 amino acids. V lost 4 bases and J 0 bases, leaving 13 bases between the germline ends. CDR3 nucleotides: TGTGCCAGCAGTTCACTGGAGACTAACTCCTACAATGAGCAGTTCTTC. It yields the protein CASSSLETNSYNEQFF.

In this sample, this clonotype turned up many times. The gene calls are TRBV20-1 and TRBJ2-3, with 14 bases matching TRBD2. Losses at the gene ends were 5 bases for V and 5 bases for J; bases not matched to a gene: 6. CDR1 and CDR2 from the germline V gene are DFQATT and SNEGSKA (reference sequence). This CDR3 region has 15 residues. CDR3 protein: CSAVGLAGVGDTQYF. The DNA for the CDR3 is TGCAGTGCTGTGGGACTAGCGGGAGTTGGAGATACGCAGTATTTT.

Comment on this clonotype: A read error may account for a junction end that differs from germline. The CDR3 nucleotides read TGTGCCAGCAGCTTAGGGAACTACAATGAGCAGTCCTTC. Translated, it gives CASSLGNYNEQSF. The J gene is TRBJ2-1, the V gene TRBV7-3; D uncertain. This CDR3 comprises 13 residues. Germline loops: CDR1 SGHTA, CDR2 FQGTGA. Variable domain in full (rest from reference TRBV7-3 and TRBJ2-1): GAGVSQTPSNKVTEKGKYVELRCDPISGHTALYWYRQSLGQGPEFLIYFQGTGAADDSGLPNDRFFAVRPEGSVSTLKIQRTERGDSAVYLCASSLGNYNEQSFGPGTRLTVL.

Worth noting for this clonotype: One base away lies a much larger clone, so this may be a sequencing read error. The chain uses TRBV28 and TRBJ1-3; D is ambiguous. In germline, CDR1 is MDHEN, CDR2 SYDVKM. V was trimmed by 6 bases and J by 0 bases, leaving 9 bases between them. The CDR3 extends over 14 amino acids. The CDR3: CASSPDASGNTIYF. In DNA form, the CDR3 reads TGTGCCAGCAGCCCGGACGCCTCTGGAAACACCATATATTTT. The full variable domain, rest sourced from reference TRBV28 and TRBJ1-3, is DVKVTQSSRYLVKRTGEKVFLECVQDMDHENMFWYRQDPGLGLRLIYFSYDVKMKEKGDIPEGYSVSREKKERFSLILESASTNQTSMYLCASSPDASGNTIYFGEGSWLTVV.

This clonotype was recorded many times. The rearrangement joins TRBV7-9 to TRBJ1-4, with D tentatively TRBD1 (6 bases). Germline lookup yields CDR1 SEHNR and CDR2 FQNEAQ (reference sequence). The V end lost 5 bases, the J end lost 8 bases, and 21 bases lay between the germline ends. The CDR3 is 16 amino acids. The CDR3 coding sequence is TGTGCCAGCAGCCCGCATGTACAGGGAATCTTAGAAAAACTGTTTTTT. Translating gives CASSPHVQGILEKLFF.

In the case of this clonotype: Given a much more abundant clone one base away, this may be a read error. The chain couples TRBV7-6 to TRBJ2-3; TRBD2 matches at 10 bases. The CDR3 is 17 amino acids. Germline lookup yields CDR1 SGHVS and CDR2 FNYEAQ. The CDR3 DNA reads as TGTGCCGGCAGCTTAGATGGTAGCGGGAGGACCACAGATACGCAGTATTTT. Translation gives CAGSLDGSGRTTDTQYF.

There are many counts of this clonotype. The CDR3 coding sequence is TGTGCCAGCAGCGGAGGGAGGGAGGAGCCGATGGAGCAGTACTTC. Encoded protein: CASSGGREEPMEQYF. The rearrangement links TRBV12-3 or TRBV12-4 to TRBJ2-7; 7 nucleotides match TRBD2. This CDR3 spans 15 amino acids. The junction had 15 bases not matched to a gene; V was cut back by 6 bases and J by 7 bases.